This TCR beta chain was sequenced for a study of immune evolution from preneoplasia to lung adenocarcinoma. Study summary: HLA loss of heterozygosity: roughly 6.6% AIS, roughly 15% MIA, around 33% ADC, none AAH.

V was clipped by 5 bases and J by 4 bases; unmatched bases: 1. CDR1 and CDR2 (germline): SGHTA, FQGNSA. This CDR3 comprises 13 residues. This clone is a singleton in its sample. TCRdb keeps only in-frame clones here, not all; method: immunoSEQ multiplex PCR. The sample lists some 10,000 clones, more than 60% occurring once. H&E slides confirmed each diagnosis, reviewed by two pathologists independently. The sample consisted of FFPE lung adenocarcinoma in situ tissue. The sequence was collected from a person aged 55-79 years with lung adenocarcinoma. The V gene is TRBV7-2, the J gene TRBJ2-1, with 8 bases aligning to TRBD2. The CDR3 is CASSRLAYNEQFF. The CDR3 bases are TGTGCCAGCAGCCGACTAGCGTACAATGAGCAGTTCTTC.